The present TCR beta chain was sequenced within a study of blood T cells in healthy people across ages. Germline loops: CDR1 LGHNA, CDR2 YSLEER. Trimming removed 0 bases from V and 4 bases from J, with 13 bases in between. The CDR3 totals 17 residues. Combining a sample-barcoded 5' primer with a J-beta primer mix, a second PCR ran for roughly 7 to 11 cycles. In TCRdb, the 5' RACE reads were re-called with MiXCR into one record per CDR3 protein. The sample includes about 2 million distinct CDR3 sequences, about 50% seen only once; the top ten take roughly 2.1%. This TCR derives from a woman in her forties in good health. Sequencing was carried out using blood. V usage is TRBV4-3 and J usage is TRBJ2-6; the D gene is possibly TRBD2 (5 bases). CDR3 loop: CASSQDGDGEGANVLTF. The CDR3 DNA reads as TGCGCCAGCAGCCAAGATGGCGACGGGGAGGGGGCCAACGTCCTGACTTTC.